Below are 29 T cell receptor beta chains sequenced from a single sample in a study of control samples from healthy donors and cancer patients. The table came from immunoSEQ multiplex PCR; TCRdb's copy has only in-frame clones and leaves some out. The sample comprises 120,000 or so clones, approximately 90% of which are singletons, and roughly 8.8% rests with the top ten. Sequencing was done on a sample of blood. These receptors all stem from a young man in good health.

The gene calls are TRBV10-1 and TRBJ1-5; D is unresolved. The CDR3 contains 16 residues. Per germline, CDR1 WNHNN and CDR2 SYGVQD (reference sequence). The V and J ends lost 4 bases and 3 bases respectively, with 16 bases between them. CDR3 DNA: TGCGCCAGCAGTGGGTCCCGTTCAGGCTACAATCAGCCCCAGCATTTT. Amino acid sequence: CASSGSRSGYNQPQHF.

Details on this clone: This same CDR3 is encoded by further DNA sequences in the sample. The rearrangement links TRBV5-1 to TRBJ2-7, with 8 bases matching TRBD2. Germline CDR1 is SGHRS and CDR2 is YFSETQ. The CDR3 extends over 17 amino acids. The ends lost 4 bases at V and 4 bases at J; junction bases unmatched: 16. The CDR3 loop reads CASSPRGAGGMVYEQYF. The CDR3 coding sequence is TGCGCCAGCAGCCCAAGGGGGGCGGGGGGAATGGTTTACGAGCAGTACTTC.

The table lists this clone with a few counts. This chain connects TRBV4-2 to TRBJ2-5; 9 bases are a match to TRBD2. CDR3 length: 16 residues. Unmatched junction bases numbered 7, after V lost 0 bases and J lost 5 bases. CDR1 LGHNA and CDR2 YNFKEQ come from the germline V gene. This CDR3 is CASSQDGGGAVETQYF. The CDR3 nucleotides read TGTGCCAGCAGCCAAGATGGCGGGGGGGCCGTTGAGACCCAGTACTTC.

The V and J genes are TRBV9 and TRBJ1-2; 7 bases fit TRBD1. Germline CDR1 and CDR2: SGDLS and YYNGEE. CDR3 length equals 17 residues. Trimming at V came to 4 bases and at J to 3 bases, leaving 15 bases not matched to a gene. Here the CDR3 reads CASSLRDSPSRDYGYTF. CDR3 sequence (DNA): TGTGCCAGCAGCCTACGGGACAGCCCCTCTCGAGACTATGGCTACACCTTC.

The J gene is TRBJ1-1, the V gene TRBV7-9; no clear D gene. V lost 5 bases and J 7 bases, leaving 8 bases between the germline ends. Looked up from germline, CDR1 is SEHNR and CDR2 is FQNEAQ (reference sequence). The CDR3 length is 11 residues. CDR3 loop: CASSLSYEAFF. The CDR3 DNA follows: TGTGCCAGCAGCCTGAGCTATGAAGCTTTCTTT.

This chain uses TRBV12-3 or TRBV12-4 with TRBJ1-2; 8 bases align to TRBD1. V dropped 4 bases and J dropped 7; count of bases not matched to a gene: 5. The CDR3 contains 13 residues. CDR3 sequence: CASSSQGAGGYTF. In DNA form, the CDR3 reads TGTGCCAGCAGTTCCCAGGGGGCTGGTGGCTACACCTTC.

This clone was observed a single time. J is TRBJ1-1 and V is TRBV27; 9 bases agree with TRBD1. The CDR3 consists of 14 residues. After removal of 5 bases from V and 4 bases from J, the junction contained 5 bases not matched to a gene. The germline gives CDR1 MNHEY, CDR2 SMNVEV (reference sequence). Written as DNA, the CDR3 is TGTGCCAGCAGTAAAGACAGGGGGTTCACTGAAGCTTTCTTT. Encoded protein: CASSKDRGFTEAFF.

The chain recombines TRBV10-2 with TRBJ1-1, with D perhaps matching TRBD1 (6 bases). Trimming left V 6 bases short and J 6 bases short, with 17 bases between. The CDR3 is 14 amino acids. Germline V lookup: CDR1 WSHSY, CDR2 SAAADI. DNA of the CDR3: TGCGCCAGCAGCCAAACGGGGGCGACCGCTGAAGCTTTCTTT. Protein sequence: CASSQTGATAEAFF.

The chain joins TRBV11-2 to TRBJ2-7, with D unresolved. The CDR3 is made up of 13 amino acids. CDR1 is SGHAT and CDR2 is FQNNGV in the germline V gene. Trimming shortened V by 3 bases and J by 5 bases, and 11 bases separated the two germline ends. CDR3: CASSFSRLNEQYF. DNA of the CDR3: TGTGCCAGCAGCTTTTCCAGGCTTAACGAGCAGTACTTC.

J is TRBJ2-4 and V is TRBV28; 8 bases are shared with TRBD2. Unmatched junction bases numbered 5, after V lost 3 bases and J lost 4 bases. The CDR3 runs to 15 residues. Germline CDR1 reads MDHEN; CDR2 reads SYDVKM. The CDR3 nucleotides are TGTGCCAGCAGTTTGGGACGGGGGGGGAAAAACATTCAGTACTTC. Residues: CASSLGRGGKNIQYF.

This CDR3 reads CASSKRDNEQFF. The CDR3 region has the DNA TGTGCCAGCAGCAAAAGAGACAATGAGCAGTTCTTC. This rearrangement joins TRBV6-2 or TRBV6-3 to TRBJ2-1; D uncertain. Germline CDR1 is MNHEY and CDR2 is SVGEGT. Trimming left V 6 bases short and J 5 bases short, with 8 bases between. This CDR3 has 12 amino acids.

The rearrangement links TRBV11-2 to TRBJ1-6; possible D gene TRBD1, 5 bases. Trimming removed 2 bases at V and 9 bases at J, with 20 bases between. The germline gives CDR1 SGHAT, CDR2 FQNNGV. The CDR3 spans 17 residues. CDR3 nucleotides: TGTGCCAGCAGCTTAACTACCGGCCGGCGGGGCGCTTCACCCCTCCACTTT. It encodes CASSLTTGRRGASPLHF.

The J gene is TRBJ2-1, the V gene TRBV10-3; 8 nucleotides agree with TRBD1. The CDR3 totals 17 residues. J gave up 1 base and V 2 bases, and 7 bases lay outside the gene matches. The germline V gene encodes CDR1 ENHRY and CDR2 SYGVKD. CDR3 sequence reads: CAISETGGSGSYNEQFF. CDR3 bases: TGTGCCATCAGTGAGACAGGGGGTTCGGGTTCCTACAATGAGCAGTTCTTC.

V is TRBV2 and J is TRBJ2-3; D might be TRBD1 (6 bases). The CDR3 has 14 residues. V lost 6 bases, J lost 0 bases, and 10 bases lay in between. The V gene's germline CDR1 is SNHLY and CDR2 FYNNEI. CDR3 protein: CASRWTDSTDTQYF. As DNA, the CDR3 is TGTGCCAGCAGATGGACAGATAGCACAGATACGCAGTATTTT.

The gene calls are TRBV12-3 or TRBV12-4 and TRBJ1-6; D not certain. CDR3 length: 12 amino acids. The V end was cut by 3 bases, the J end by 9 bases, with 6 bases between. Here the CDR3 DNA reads TGTGCCAGCAGTTTCGGGTTTTCACCCCTCCACTTT. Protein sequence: CASSFGFSPLHF.

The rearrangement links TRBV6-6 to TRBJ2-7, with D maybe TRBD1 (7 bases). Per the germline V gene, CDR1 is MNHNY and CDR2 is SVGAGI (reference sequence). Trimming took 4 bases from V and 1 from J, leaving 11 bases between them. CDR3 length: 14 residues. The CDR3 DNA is TGTGCCAGCAGTTCCGGGGGACAGTCCTACGAGCAGTACTTC. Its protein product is CASSSGGQSYEQYF.

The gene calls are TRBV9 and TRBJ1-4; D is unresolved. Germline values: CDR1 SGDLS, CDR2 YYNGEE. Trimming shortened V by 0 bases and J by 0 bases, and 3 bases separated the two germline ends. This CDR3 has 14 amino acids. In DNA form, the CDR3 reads TGTGCCAGCAGCGTAGCTGCAACTAATGAAAAACTGTTTTTT. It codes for CASSVAATNEKLFF.

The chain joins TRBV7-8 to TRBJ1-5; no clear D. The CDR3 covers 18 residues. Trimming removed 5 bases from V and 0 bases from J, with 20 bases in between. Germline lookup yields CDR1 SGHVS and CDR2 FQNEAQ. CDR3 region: CASSPMRTTVSSNQPQHF. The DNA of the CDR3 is TGTGCCAGCAGCCCAATGCGTACGACGGTCTCTAGCAATCAGCCCCAGCATTTT.

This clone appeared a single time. The CDR3 protein is CASSLGTLPSNEKLFF. For the CDR3, the DNA is TGTGCCAGCAGCTTGGGGACACTCCCTTCTAATGAAAAACTGTTTTTT. V usage is TRBV5-6 and J usage is TRBJ1-4; TRBD1 might be the D (5 bases). CDR1 is SGHDT, CDR2 YYEEEE, per germline. Trimming cost V 0 bases and J 3 bases, with 12 bases left between them. There are 16 residues in the CDR3.

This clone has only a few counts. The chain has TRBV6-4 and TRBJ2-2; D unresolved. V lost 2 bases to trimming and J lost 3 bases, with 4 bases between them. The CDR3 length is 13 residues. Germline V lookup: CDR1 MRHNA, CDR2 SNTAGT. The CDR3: CASSDRDTGELFF. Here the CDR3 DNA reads TGTGCCAGCAGTGACAGGGACACCGGGGAGCTGTTTTTT.

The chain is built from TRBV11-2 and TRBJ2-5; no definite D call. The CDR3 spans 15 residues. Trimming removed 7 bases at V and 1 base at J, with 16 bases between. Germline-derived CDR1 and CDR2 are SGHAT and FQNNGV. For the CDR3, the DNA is TGTGCCAGCACCCCGGCTACGGGTACCCAAGAGACCCAGTACTTC. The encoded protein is CASTPATGTQETQYF.

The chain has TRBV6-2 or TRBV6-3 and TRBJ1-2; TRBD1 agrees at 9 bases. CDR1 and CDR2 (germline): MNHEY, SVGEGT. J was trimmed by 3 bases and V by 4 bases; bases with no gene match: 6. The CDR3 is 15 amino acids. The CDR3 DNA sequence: TGTGCCAGCAGTTCGCTGGGACAGGGTGACTATGGCTACACCTTC. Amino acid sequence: CASSSLGQGDYGYTF.

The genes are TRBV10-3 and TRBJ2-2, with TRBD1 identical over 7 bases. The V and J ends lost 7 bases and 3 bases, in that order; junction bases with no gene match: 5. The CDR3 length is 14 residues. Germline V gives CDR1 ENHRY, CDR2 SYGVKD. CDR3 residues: CAITRQGDTGELFF. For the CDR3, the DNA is TGTGCCATCACCAGACAGGGTGACACCGGGGAGCTGTTTTTT.

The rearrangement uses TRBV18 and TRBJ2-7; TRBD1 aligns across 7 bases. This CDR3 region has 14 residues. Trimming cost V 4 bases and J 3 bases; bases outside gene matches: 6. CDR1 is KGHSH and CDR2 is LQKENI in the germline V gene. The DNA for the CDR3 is TGTGCCAGCTCACAGGGGGCGCAGATCTACGAGCAGTACTTC. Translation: CASSQGAQIYEQYF. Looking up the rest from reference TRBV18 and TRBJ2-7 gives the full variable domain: NAGVMQNPRHLVRRRGQEARLRCSPMKGHSHVYWYRQLPEEGLKFMVYLQKENIIDESGMPKERFSAEFPKEGPSILRIQQVVRGDSAAYFCASSQGAQIYEQYFGPGTRLTVT.

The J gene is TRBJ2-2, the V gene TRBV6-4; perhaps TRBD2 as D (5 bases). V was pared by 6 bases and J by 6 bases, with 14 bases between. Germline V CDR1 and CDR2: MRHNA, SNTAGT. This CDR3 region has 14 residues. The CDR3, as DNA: TGTGCCAGCAGGAGGGCCTTCGAGGCCGGGGAGCTGTTTTTT. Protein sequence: CASRRAFEAGELFF.

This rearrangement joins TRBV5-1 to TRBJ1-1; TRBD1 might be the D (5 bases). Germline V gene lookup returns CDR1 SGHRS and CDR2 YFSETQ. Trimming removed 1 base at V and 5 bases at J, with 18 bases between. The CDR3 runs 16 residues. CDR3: CASSLREAGLRTEAFF. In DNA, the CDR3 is TGCGCCAGCAGCTTGAGGGAGGCAGGGCTGAGGACTGAAGCTTTCTTT.

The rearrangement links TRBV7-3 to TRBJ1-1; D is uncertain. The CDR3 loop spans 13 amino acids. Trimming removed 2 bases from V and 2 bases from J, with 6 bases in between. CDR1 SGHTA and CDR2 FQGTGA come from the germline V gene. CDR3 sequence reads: CASSLGTNTEAFF. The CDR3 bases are TGTGCCAGCAGCTTAGGTACTAACACTGAAGCTTTCTTT.

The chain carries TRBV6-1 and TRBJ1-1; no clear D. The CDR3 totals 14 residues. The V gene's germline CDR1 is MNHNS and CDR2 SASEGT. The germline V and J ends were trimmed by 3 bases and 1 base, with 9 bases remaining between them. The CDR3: CASSDRRRNTEAFF. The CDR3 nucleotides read TGTGCCAGCAGTGACAGGAGGCGGAACACTGAAGCTTTCTTT.

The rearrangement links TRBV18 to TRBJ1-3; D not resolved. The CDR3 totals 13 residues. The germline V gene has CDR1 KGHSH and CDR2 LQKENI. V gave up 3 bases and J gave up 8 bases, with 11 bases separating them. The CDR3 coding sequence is TGTGCCAGCTCACCCCAGCGCCCTGACACCATATATTTT. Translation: CASSPQRPDTIYF.